This T cell receptor (beta chain) was documented in a study of T cell changes during pregnancy in multiple sclerosis. The ends lost 3 bases at V and 6 bases at J; junction bases unmatched: 7. This CDR3 comprises 15 residues. Germline V gives CDR1 ENHRY, CDR2 SYGVKD. Repertoires were generated with immunoSEQ multiplex PCR, while TCRdb's copy carries only in-frame clones and drops some. Here the sample spans tens of thousands of clones, approximately 92% being singletons. This TCR was sampled from a female donor in good health, enrolled as a control in a pregnancy study. Material: peripheral blood, obtained in the third trimester of pregnancy. The V gene is TRBV10-3, the J gene TRBJ2-1, with 8 positions matching TRBD2. The CDR3 here is CAISEARGGTNEQFF. CDR3 in DNA: TGTGCCATCAGTGAAGCGCGCGGGGGGACCAATGAGCAGTTCTTC.